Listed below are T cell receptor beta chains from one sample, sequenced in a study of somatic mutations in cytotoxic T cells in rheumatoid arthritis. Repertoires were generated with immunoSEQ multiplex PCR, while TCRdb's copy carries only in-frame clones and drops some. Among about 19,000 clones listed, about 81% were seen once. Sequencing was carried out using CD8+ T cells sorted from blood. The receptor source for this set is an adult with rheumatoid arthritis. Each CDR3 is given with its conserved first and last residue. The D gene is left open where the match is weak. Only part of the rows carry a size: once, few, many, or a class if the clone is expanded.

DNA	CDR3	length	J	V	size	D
TGCGCCAGCAGCCAAGATTGGAGCGCGTTGAGCTCTGGAAACACCATATATTTT	CASSQDWSALSSGNTIYF	18	TRBJ1-3	TRBV4-3	NA	NA
TGCGCCAGCAGCTCAAGGACAGGAGCCTACGAGCAGTACTTC	CASSSRTGAYEQYF	14	TRBJ2-7	TRBV5-1	once	TRBD1
TGTGCCAGCAGCTTGAGGACAGTCTCCAATTCACCCCTCCACTTT	CASSLRTVSNSPLHF	15	TRBJ1-6	TRBV5-5	NA	NA
TGTGCCAGCAGGTCACGTGAGCAGTACTTC	CASRSREQYF	10	TRBJ2-7	TRBV6-6	NA	NA
TGTGCCAGCAGATTCGGACTAGCGGGAGAAGTAGTCGGGGAGCTGTTTTTT	CASRFGLAGEVVGELFF	17	TRBJ2-2	TRBV7-8	NA	TRBD2
TGTGCCAGCAGCTCGACAGGGTTTAGAGATCAGCCCCAGCATTTT	CASSSTGFRDQPQHF	15	TRBJ1-5	TRBV7-6	medium-sized	TRBD1
TGTGCCAGCAGCCAAGTAAACTATGGCTACACCTTC	CASSQVNYGYTF	12	TRBJ1-2	TRBV5-5	NA	NA
TGTGCCAGCAGCCCGGATCTTCAAGAGACCCAGTACTTC	CASSPDLQETQYF	13	TRBJ2-5	TRBV6-6	NA	NA
TGTGCCAGCAGCTGGCCCGGATACTATCAGCCCCAGCATTTT	CASSWPGYYQPQHF	14	TRBJ1-5	TRBV7-2	NA	NA
TGTGCCATCAGTGGCTCATCGAGCGGGTCCTACGAGCAGTACTTC	CAISGSSSGSYEQYF	15	TRBJ2-7	TRBV10-3	NA	NA
TGCGCCAGCAGCACCGGACGGACCTACGAGCAGTACTTC	CASSTGRTYEQYF	13	TRBJ2-7	TRBV5-1	NA	NA
TGTGCCACCAGCCGTGGACGGTATGAGTCAGCCAAAAACATTCAGTACTTC	CATSRGRYESAKNIQYF	17	TRBJ2-4	TRBV15	NA	NA
TGTGCCATCAGAAGGGGGGTTACGCGTAGGCCCCAGCATTTT	CAIRRGVTRRPQHF	14	TRBJ1-5	TRBV10-3	NA	NA
TGTGCCAGCTCACCACCAGCTAGCGGGGGGTATGAGCAGTTCTTC	CASSPPASGGYEQFF	15	TRBJ2-1	TRBV18	NA	TRBD2
TGTGCCAGCAGTCCCTTACTGGCGGGGGGGCCTCAGGAGCAGTTCTTC	CASSPLLAGGPQEQFF	16	TRBJ2-1	TRBV27	NA	TRBD2
TGTGCCAGCAACCCATCGGGGGCGCCAGATACGCAGTATTTT	CASNPSGAPDTQYF	14	TRBJ2-3	TRBV6-5	NA	NA
TGTGCCAGCAGCTTAGCTGGGGCAGGGTATATTATAGACAATGAGCAGTTCTTC	CASSLAGAGYIIDNEQFF	18	TRBJ2-1	TRBV7-2	NA	NA
TGTGCCAGCGGTGGGATTGCAACTAATGAAAAACTGTTTTTT	CASGGIATNEKLFF	14	TRBJ1-4	TRBV5-6	NA	NA
TGCGCCAGCAGCCAAGACAGGTTTAGCAATCAGCCCCAGCATTTT	CASSQDRFSNQPQHF	15	TRBJ1-5	TRBV4-3	few	NA
TGTGCCAGCAGCCCGACAGGGGCGAGAGGCTACACCTTC	CASSPTGARGYTF	13	TRBJ1-2	TRBV5-8	NA	TRBD1
TGTGCCACCAGCAGAGAGGGACAGACACAAGATACGCAGTATTTT	CATSREGQTQDTQYF	15	TRBJ2-3	TRBV15	NA	TRBD1
TGTGCCAGTAGTATTTCCAGGGGCGGCAATCAGCCCCAGCATTTT	CASSISRGGNQPQHF	15	TRBJ1-5	TRBV19	NA	NA
TGTGCCAGCAGCCATCTCCTCCAGGGTGAGCCTGAAGCTTTCTTT	CASSHLLQGEPEAFF	15	TRBJ1-1	TRBV4-2	medium-sized	NA
TGTGCCACCACCGGACTGGGCTATGGCTACACCTTC	CATTGLGYGYTF	12	TRBJ1-2	TRBV15	NA	NA
TGTGCCAGCAGTGTGGCGGGCGACCTCTCCTACGAGCAGTACTTC	CASSVAGDLSYEQYF	15	TRBJ2-7	TRBV9	few	NA
TGTGCCAGCAGCTGGGGACAGGGCACAGATACGCAGTATTTT	CASSWGQGTDTQYF	14	TRBJ2-3	TRBV5-6	NA	TRBD1
TGTGCCAGCAGCCAGATCAATGAGCAGTTCTTC	CASSQINEQFF	11	TRBJ2-1	TRBV7-9	NA	NA
TGCAGCGTTGAAGTAGCGGGGGACTACGAGCAGTACTTC	CSVEVAGDYEQYF	13	TRBJ2-7	TRBV29-1	few	TRBD2
TGTGCCAGCCGGACTAGCGGGGACAATGAGCAGTTCTTC	CASRTSGDNEQFF	13	TRBJ2-1	TRBV7-9	few	TRBD2
TGTGCCAGCAGTCCCGGGACTAGCGGGCAAGAGACCCAGTACTTC	CASSPGTSGQETQYF	15	TRBJ2-5	TRBV27	NA	TRBD2
TGTGCCAGCAGTTTAAACGCGGGAATCACCGGGGAGCTGTTTTTT	CASSLNAGITGELFF	15	TRBJ2-2	TRBV27	NA	NA